A single sample is the source of the 22 T cell receptor beta chains below, sequenced in a study of cytomegalovirus exposure and HLA in healthy donors. 13 Jbeta primers and 60 Vbeta primers were used for the PCR. This table comes from immunoSEQ multiplex PCR, and its TCRdb copy is limited to in-frame clones, with some not included. Seen here are 170,000 or so clones, 60% to 80% observed once, and the top ten hold 1.4%. Sequencing was performed on PBMCs. All receptors derive from a woman younger than 45 in good health and CMV-seronegative.

This chain joins TRBV19 and TRBJ1-4; D remains unclear. Germline CDR1 reads LNHDA; CDR2 reads SQIVND (reference sequence). The CDR3 length is 12 residues. Trimming pared 0 bases from V and 12 bases from J, leaving 8 bases between. CDR3 nucleotides: TGTGCCAGTAGTATAGATCACGAGGAACTGTTTTTT. This codes for CASSIDHEELFF.

For this clone: This specimen includes other DNA sequences encoding the same CDR3. The rearrangement uses TRBV5-4 and TRBJ1-1, with 7 bases that match TRBD1. The length of the CDR3 is 14 residues. The V and J ends lost 4 bases and 0 bases, in that order; junction bases with no gene match: 3. Germline CDR1 is SGHNT and CDR2 is YYREEE (reference sequence). The CDR3 DNA is TGTGCCAGCAGCCTGGGACAGATGAACACTGAAGCTTTCTTT. Translation: CASSLGQMNTEAFF.

This sequence joins TRBV30 and TRBJ2-7; D is ambiguous. V lost 1 base, J lost 2 bases, and 9 bases lay in between. CDR3 length: 13 residues. Germline V lookup: CDR1 GTSNPN, CDR2 SVGIG (reference sequence). This chain's CDR3 is CAWSGASTYEQYF. In DNA, the CDR3 is TGTGCCTGGAGTGGGGCCAGCACCTACGAGCAGTACTTC.

V is TRBV13 and J is TRBJ2-7, with 10 bases matching TRBD1. Trimming took 5 bases from V and 2 from J; bases not matched to a gene: 6. Germline CDR1 and CDR2: PRHDT and FYEKMQ (reference sequence). This CDR3 is built from 15 residues. This chain's CDR3 is CASSPGTGETYEQYF. CDR3 DNA: TGTGCCAGCAGCCCCGGGACAGGGGAGACCTACGAGCAGTACTTC.

V usage is TRBV9 and J usage is TRBJ2-1, with 7 positions matching TRBD2. CDR1 SGDLS and CDR2 YYNGEE come from the germline V gene. Trimming cost V 7 bases and J 2 bases; bases outside gene matches: 6. This CDR3 region has 14 residues. The CDR3 sequence is CASGAGDTYNEQFF. CDR3 DNA: TGTGCCAGCGGCGCGGGGGATACCTACAATGAGCAGTTCTTC.

The CDR3 sequence is CASSLDRDVQPQHF. In nucleotides, the CDR3 is TGTGCCAGCAGCTTGGACAGAGACGTTCAGCCCCAGCATTTT. J is TRBJ1-5 and V is TRBV5-5; D call uncertain. Between the trimmed V and J ends, which lost 0 bases and 6 bases, there was a span of 10 bases. The CDR3 is made up of 14 amino acids. Germline V gene sequence: CDR1 SGHKS, CDR2 YYEKEE (reference sequence).

This clone appeared a few times. The chain is built from TRBV18 and TRBJ2-3; the D is unclear. CDR3 length equals 14 residues. The V and J ends lost 2 bases and 0 bases respectively, with 6 bases between them. Germline values: CDR1 KGHSH, CDR2 LQKENI. The CDR3 DNA reads TGTGCCAGCTCACCAGAGGCTAGCACAGATACGCAGTATTTT. As protein: CASSPEASTDTQYF.

V gene TRBV28 combines with J gene TRBJ1-2, with D unresolved. CDR1 is MDHEN and CDR2 is SYDVKM in the germline V gene. Deletions cut 3 bases from V and 8 bases from J, with 10 bases between. The CDR3 totals 12 residues. The CDR3: CASSFTMGGYTF. The CDR3 region has the DNA TGTGCCAGCAGTTTCACGATGGGCGGCTACACCTTC.

This clone was observed a handful of times. The chain links TRBV7-8 to TRBJ1-5; D perhaps matches TRBD1 (5 bases). From germline, CDR1 is SGHVS and CDR2 FQNEAQ. The CDR3 covers 16 residues. V lost 1 base to trimming and J lost 4 bases, with 14 bases between them. The DNA for the CDR3 is TGTGCCAGCAGCTTAGGGCGGGACCCGGGTAATCAGCCCCAGCATTTT. It codes for CASSLGRDPGNQPQHF.

The chain is built from TRBV30 and TRBJ2-7, with a tentative D call TRBD1 (5 bases). V dropped 5 bases and J dropped 3 bases, with 8 bases sitting between them. Germline V gene sequence: CDR1 GTSNPN, CDR2 SVGIG (reference sequence). This CDR3 spans 11 amino acids. The DNA of the CDR3 is TGTGCCTGGCTACAGGACTACGAGCAGTACTTC. The encoded protein is CAWLQDYEQYF.

The genes are TRBV5-1 and TRBJ2-3; TRBD1 aligns across 7 bases. Germline V gives CDR1 SGHRS, CDR2 YFSETQ. Unmatched junction bases numbered 4, after V lost 6 bases and J lost 3 bases. The CDR3 has 13 residues. Here the CDR3 DNA reads TGCGCCAGCAACGACAGGGCTACAGATACGCAGTATTTT. It yields the protein CASNDRATDTQYF.

The sample holds a few counts of this clone. This sequence joins TRBV4-2 and TRBJ1-2; 8 bases are a match to TRBD1. CDR3 length: 15 residues. V gave up 0 bases and J gave up 6 bases; unmatched junction bases: 6. Germline CDR1 reads LGHNA; CDR2 reads YNFKEQ. The CDR3 protein is CASSQDRDRGNGYTF. The CDR3 DNA sequence: TGTGCCAGCAGCCAAGATCGAGACAGGGGAAATGGCTACACCTTC.

The rearrangement uses TRBV28 and TRBJ2-7, with TRBD2 as a possible D gene (7 bases). There are 14 residues in the CDR3. Trimming left V 7 bases short and J 4 bases short, with 17 bases between. Looked up from germline, CDR1 is MDHEN and CDR2 is SYDVKM. CDR3 in amino acids: CASTEGGAGYEQYF. As DNA, the CDR3 is TGTGCCAGCACCGAGGGGGGGGCTGGGTACGAGCAGTACTTC.

Here the CDR3 DNA reads TGTGCCAGCAGCGGGACATTGAACACTGAAGCTTTCTTT. Amino acid sequence: CASSGTLNTEAFF. The genes are TRBV9 and TRBJ1-1; D is possibly TRBD1 (5 bases). V was cut by 3 bases and J by 0 bases, with 6 bases left in between. Germline loops: CDR1 SGDLS, CDR2 YYNGEE. The CDR3 extends over 13 amino acids.

This clone came up a few times. The V call is TRBV5-1, the J call TRBJ2-7; no clear D. This CDR3 is 14 amino acids long. V was trimmed by 1 base and J by 0 bases, leaving 8 bases between them. Germline assignment: CDR1 SGHRS and CDR2 YFSETQ. The DNA of the CDR3 is TGCGCCAGCAGCTTGATTGGCAGCTCCTACGAGCAGTACTTC. Translated, it gives CASSLIGSSYEQYF.

This rearrangement joins TRBV2 to TRBJ2-3, with D possibly matching TRBD2 (5 bases). The V gene's germline CDR1 is SNHLY and CDR2 FYNNEI. The CDR3 extends over 14 amino acids. The ends were cut back, 8 bases at V and 1 base at J, with 13 bases in the middle. CDR3 in amino acids: CASGVWGGTDTQYF. The CDR3 coding sequence is TGTGCCAGCGGTGTTTGGGGAGGCACAGATACGCAGTATTTT.

The chain employs TRBV19 and TRBJ1-2, with D uncertain. The ends were cut back, 5 bases at V and 0 bases at J, with 4 bases in the middle. CDR1 is LNHDA, CDR2 SQIVND, per germline (reference sequence). This CDR3 spans 12 amino acids. The CDR3 DNA reads as TGTGCCAGTAGTCGGGCTAACTATGGCTACACCTTC. Protein sequence: CASSRANYGYTF.

The V call is TRBV28, the J call TRBJ2-3; D perhaps matches TRBD1 (5 bases). Trimming left V 2 bases short and J 3 bases short, with 9 bases between. The CDR3 is 14 amino acids. The germline V gene has CDR1 MDHEN and CDR2 SYDVKM. CDR3 in amino acids: CASSLRGWTDTQYF. The CDR3 DNA reads TGTGCCAGCAGTTTAAGGGGTTGGACAGATACGCAGTATTTT.

On this clone itself: The same CDR3 can be traced to other DNA sequences in this sample. The rearrangement links TRBV12-1 to TRBJ2-4; the table's D call, TRBD1, has no DNA check behind it. TRBV12-1 is a pseudogene. This CDR3 is 15 amino acids long. The CDR3 spells CASSLIRTGGLQQYF. In DNA, the CDR3 is TGTGCCAGCAGCCTAATCAGGACAGGGGGCCTACAACAGTACTTC.

This rearrangement joins TRBV18 to TRBJ1-1, with unresolved D. Germline CDR1 is KGHSH and CDR2 is LQKENI. Trimming removed 0 bases at V and 2 bases at J, with 10 bases between. CDR3 length: 15 amino acids. In nucleotides, the CDR3 is TGTGCCAGCTCACCACCGTCGGTGGTCAACACTGAAGCTTTCTTT. Translating gives CASSPPSVVNTEAFF.

The V call is TRBV5-6, the J call TRBJ1-4; D is possibly TRBD1 (5 bases). The CDR3 contains 15 residues. Deletions cut 0 bases from V and 7 bases from J, with 13 bases between. CDR1 and CDR2 (germline): SGHDT, YYEEEE. CDR3 protein: CASSLAVSRGEKLFF. The CDR3 DNA reads as TGTGCCAGCAGCTTGGCGGTCTCAAGGGGTGAAAAACTGTTTTTT.

This chain joins TRBV19 and TRBJ2-3; 8 bases line up with TRBD1. The germline V gene encodes CDR1 LNHDA and CDR2 SQIVND (reference sequence). V shed 3 bases, J shed 6 bases, and the junction held 8 bases outside the gene matches. This CDR3 comprises 15 residues. In nucleotides, the CDR3 is TGTGCCAGTAGTATGGGGGCGACAGGGGCCGATACGCAGTATTTT. Amino acid sequence: CASSMGATGADTQYF.